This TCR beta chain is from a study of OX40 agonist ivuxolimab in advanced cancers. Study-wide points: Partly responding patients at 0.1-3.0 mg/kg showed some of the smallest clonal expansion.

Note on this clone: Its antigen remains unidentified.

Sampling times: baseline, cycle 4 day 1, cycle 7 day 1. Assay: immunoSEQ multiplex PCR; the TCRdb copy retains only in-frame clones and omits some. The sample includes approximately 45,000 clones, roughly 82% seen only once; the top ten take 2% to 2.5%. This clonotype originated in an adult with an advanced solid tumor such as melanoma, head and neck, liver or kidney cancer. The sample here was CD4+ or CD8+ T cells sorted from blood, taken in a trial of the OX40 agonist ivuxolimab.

The CDR3 DNA reads TGTGCCAGCAGCCAAGGGGGTCTCAAGCCCCAGCATTTT. This gives the protein CASSQGGLKPQHF. The chain carries TRBV4-2 and TRBJ1-5; D is undetermined. Deletions cut 1 base from V and 8 bases from J, with 9 bases between. Germline V CDR1 and CDR2: LGHNA, YNFKEQ. The CDR3 sequence is 13 residues long.